The 22 T cell receptor beta chains listed next were all sequenced from one sample in a study of monozygotic twins with inflammatory bowel disease. From its re-call of the 5' RACE reads, TCRdb lists each CDR3 protein once, without DNA. Listed are more than 300,000 distinct CDR3 sequences; around 2.6% falls within the top ten. The sample taken for sequencing was blood. The receptors stem from a human donor with ulcerative colitis or Crohn's disease, or a healthy co-twin of an affected twin (not recorded which).

The chain is built from TRBV7-9 and TRBJ1-1; TCRdb's D call, TRBD1, is unchecked because there is no DNA. This CDR3 comprises 16 residues. CDR1 is SEHNR and CDR2 is FQNEAQ in the germline V gene (reference sequence). CDR3 protein: CASIKLEGGANTEAFF.

This chain uses TRBV6-2 or TRBV6-3 with TRBJ2-3; checking the TCRdb D call of TRBD1 is not possible without DNA. Germline V lookup: CDR1 MNHEY, CDR2 SVGEGT. This CDR3 has 17 residues. The CDR3 is CASSWDQGRSNTDTQYF.

The genes are TRBV9 and TRBJ1-5; TCRdb's assignment of TRBD1 cannot be checked, as there is no DNA. This CDR3 contains 12 residues. Germline V gives CDR1 SGDLS, CDR2 YYNGEE. The CDR3 is CASSSPGQPQHF. Supplemented by reference TRBV9 and TRBJ1-5, the full variable domain reads DSGVTQTPKHLITATGQRVTLRCSPRSGDLSVYWYQQSLDQGLQFLIQYYNGEERAKGNILERFSAQQFPDLHSELNLSSLELGDSALYFCASSSPGQPQHFGDGTRLSIL.

This chain joins TRBV12-3 or TRBV12-4 and TRBJ1-4. The CDR3 extends over 15 amino acids. CDR3 sequence: CASSLSFGGNEKLFF.

V is TRBV24-1 and J is TRBJ2-1; with no DNA, the TCRdb D assignment of TRBD2 cannot be verified. From germline, CDR1 is KGHDR and CDR2 SFDVKD. The CDR3 is made up of 14 amino acids. The CDR3 loop is CATSERDSAHEQFF.

The genes are TRBV5-1 and TRBJ2-3; the TCRdb call, TRBD2, lacks DNA for checking. The CDR3 has 14 residues. Germline V gene lookup returns CDR1 SGHRS and CDR2 YFSETQ. The CDR3 loop reads CASRTSGTTDTQYF.

This chain joins TRBV12-3 or TRBV12-4 and TRBJ1-1; as DNA is missing, the TRBD1 call by TCRdb cannot be tested. This CDR3 has 15 residues. The CDR3 loop is CASSPRTGRSTEAFF.

This chain joins TRBV12-3 or TRBV12-4 and TRBJ2-7; the TCRdb D gene call, TRBD1, has no DNA to confirm it. CDR3 length equals 13 residues. CDR3 sequence: CASSPGHSSEQYF.

This chain connects TRBV27 to TRBJ1-1. CDR1 is MNHEY and CDR2 is SMNVEV in the germline V gene (reference sequence). CDR3 size: 14 residues. CDR3 region: CASSYNSPNTEAFF.

The V call is TRBV7-9, the J call TRBJ1-3; the TRBD1 assignment by TCRdb is unverifiable without DNA. The CDR3 runs to 15 residues. Germline V gene sequence: CDR1 SEHNR, CDR2 FQNEAQ (reference sequence). CDR3 amino acids: CASSPDRAGGNTIYF.

This CDR3 is CATSSAGLANYGYTF. The rearrangement links TRBV15 to TRBJ1-2. The CDR3 consists of 15 residues. Germline CDR1 reads LNHNV; CDR2 reads YYDKDF (reference sequence).

V usage is TRBV28 and J usage is TRBJ1-2; TCRdb's D call of TRBD1 is untestable without DNA. The CDR3 is 15 amino acids. The germline CDR1 and CDR2 sequences are MDHEN and SYDVKM. The CDR3 sequence is CASSDRDAGLYGYTF.

This chain uses TRBV6-5 with TRBJ1-6; there is no DNA to check the TCRdb D call of TRBD1. In germline, CDR1 is MNHEY, CDR2 SVGAGI. The CDR3 is 14 amino acids. This chain's CDR3 is CASSYGTGQSPLHF.

The chain employs TRBV20-1 and TRBJ2-7; TCRdb returns TRBD1, unconfirmable since there is no DNA. Germline V gene lookup returns CDR1 DFQATT and CDR2 SNEGSKA (reference sequence). The CDR3 spans 14 residues. The CDR3 here is CSASTGFVSYEQYF.

J is TRBJ2-5 and V is TRBV28; the D call of TRBD1 rests on TCRdb alone, since no DNA is present to check it. Germline loops: CDR1 MDHEN, CDR2 SYDVKM. The CDR3 extends over 13 amino acids. CDR3 protein: CASRPGQMETQYF.

This chain links TRBV19 with TRBJ2-1; TCRdb indicates TRBD2, and absent DNA this call remains unverified. The germline V gene has CDR1 LNHDA and CDR2 SQIVND (reference sequence). The CDR3 extends over 15 amino acids. CDR3 region: CASSNRGGPDNEQFF. Supplemented by reference TRBV19 and TRBJ2-1, the full variable domain reads DGGITQSPKYLFRKEGQNVTLSCEQNLNHDAMYWYRQDPGQGLRLIYYSQIVNDFQKGDIAEGYSVSREKKESFPLTVTSAQKNPTAFYLCASSNRGGPDNEQFFGPGTRLTVL.

This CDR3 reads CASSLGVYQETQYF. This chain links TRBV5-1 with TRBJ2-5. The length of the CDR3 is 14 residues. Germline CDR1 reads SGHRS; CDR2 reads YFSETQ.

V usage is TRBV12-3 or TRBV12-4 and J usage is TRBJ1-5; TCRdb gives TRBD1 as the D gene, but with no DNA this cannot be confirmed. This CDR3 is 14 amino acids long. This CDR3 is CASRRTGDAQPQHF.

The V gene is TRBV4-1, the J gene TRBJ2-7; checking the TCRdb D call of TRBD1 is not possible without DNA. Germline CDR1 is MGHRA and CDR2 is YSYEKL. The CDR3 spans 15 residues. CDR3 sequence reads: CASRIRDTYSYEQYF.

The V gene is TRBV14, the J gene TRBJ2-3. Per the germline V gene, CDR1 is SGHDN and CDR2 is FVKESK. This CDR3 spans 16 amino acids. The CDR3 loop reads CASSRRRTEPTDTQYF.

V and J are TRBV7-2 and TRBJ2-6. The CDR3 runs 14 residues. CDR1 SGHTA and CDR2 FQGNSA come from the germline V gene. The CDR3 loop is CASSLGQGSNVLTF.

The chain combines TRBV19 with TRBJ2-3; TCRdb names TRBD1, which stays unverified in the absence of DNA. This CDR3 is 16 amino acids long. CDR1 is LNHDA and CDR2 is SQIVND in the germline V gene (reference sequence). The CDR3 here is CASNPSRDRGADTQYF.